This T cell receptor beta chain was retrieved from a study of T cells after posttransplantation cyclophosphamide. The ends lost 2 bases at V and 3 bases at J; junction bases unmatched: 8. The germline gives CDR1 MNHEY, CDR2 SVGEGT. CDR3 length: 16 amino acids. Study outcomes and limitations: Skin or GI-infiltrating T cells shared few TRB sequences with blood.

This clone was found many times. Its antigen is unknown. Measured with immunoSEQ multiplex PCR; TCRdb has only the in-frame clones, and not every one. The sample shows almost 35,000 clones, none of them appearing just once. The related graft donor's blood sample was taken on the day of bone marrow donation. The sample taken for sequencing was PBMCs. V usage is TRBV6-2 or TRBV6-3 and J usage is TRBJ2-7; 9 bases agree with TRBD1. The clonotype originates from a woman aged 45-65 years in good health and a related stem cell transplant donor. The CDR3 reads CASSYRRDRVGYEQYF. In nucleotides, the CDR3 is TGTGCCAGCAGTTACCGTCGGGACAGGGTGGGCTACGAGCAGTACTTC.